This TCR beta chain was identified during a study of blood T cell repertoires in COVID-19. Study-wide context: Collection of acute and convalescent COVID-19 samples took place in the United States, Italy and Spain.

CDR3 size: 16 residues. The germline V gene encodes CDR1 SGHRS and CDR2 YFSETQ. V lost 4 bases, J lost 6 bases, and 7 bases stayed unmatched. Authors' processing steps: Researchers report that nucleated cell counts were estimated from reference gene primer amplification. Repertoires were generated with immunoSEQ multiplex PCR, while TCRdb's copy carries only in-frame clones and drops some. V and J calls and clone size are given by that table; D and trimming were obtained from the DNA. The sample contains about 200,000 clones, almost 85% of which appear only once. The chain uses TRBV5-1 and TRBJ2-7, with 16 bases fitting TRBD2. The sequence was collected from a woman aged 70 to 79 with active or convalescent COVID-19. The sequenced material came from peripheral blood. CDR3 nucleotides: TGCGCCAGCAGCCTCGGGACTAGCGGGAGGGCCGGCGAGCAGTACTTC. Translating gives CASSLGTSGRAGEQYF.